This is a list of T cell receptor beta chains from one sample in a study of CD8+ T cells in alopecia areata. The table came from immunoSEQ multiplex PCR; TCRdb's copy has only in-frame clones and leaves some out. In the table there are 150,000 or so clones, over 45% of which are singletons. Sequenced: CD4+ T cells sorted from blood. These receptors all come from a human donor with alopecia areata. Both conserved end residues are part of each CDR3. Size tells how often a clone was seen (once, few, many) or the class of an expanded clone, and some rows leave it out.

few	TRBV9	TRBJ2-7	CASSAGTSRDEQYF
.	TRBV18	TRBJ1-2	CASSLTSPSGYGYTF
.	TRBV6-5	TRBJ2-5	CASSKHPPGQQTQYF
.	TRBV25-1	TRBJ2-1	CASSESRTGGYNEQFF
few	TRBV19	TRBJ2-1	CASSNSGLAGSEQFF
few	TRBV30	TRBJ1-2	CAWKANYGYTF
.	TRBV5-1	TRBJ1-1	CASSLPGVNTEAFF
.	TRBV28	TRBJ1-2	CASSLNRGGYTF
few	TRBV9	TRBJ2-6	CASSGQGTGANVLTF
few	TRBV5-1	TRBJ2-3	CASRPAGTDTQYF
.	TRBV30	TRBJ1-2	CAWSVATNYGYTF
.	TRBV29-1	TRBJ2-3	CSVFGGNTDTQYF
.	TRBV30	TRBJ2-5	CGWGAETQYF
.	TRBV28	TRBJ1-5	CASSPMRTGLGRQPQHF
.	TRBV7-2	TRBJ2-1	CASSPRQSAQFF
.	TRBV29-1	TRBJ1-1	CSVSGQMNTEAFF
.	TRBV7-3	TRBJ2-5	CASREGETQYF
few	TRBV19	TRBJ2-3	CASKPEYGTDTQYF
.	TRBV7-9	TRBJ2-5	CASSLALRETQYF
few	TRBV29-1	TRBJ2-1	CSVFGQGVVDEQFF
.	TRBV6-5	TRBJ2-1	CASSSTTGGSYNEQFF
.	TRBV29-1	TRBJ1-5	CSVGDRVDQPQHF
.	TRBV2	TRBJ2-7	CASSKTSSGEQYF
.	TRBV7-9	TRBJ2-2	CASSLGDRKTGELFF
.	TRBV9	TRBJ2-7	CASSEGIAGGPREQYF
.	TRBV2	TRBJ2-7	CASSEFHFSSSYEQYF
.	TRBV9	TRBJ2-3	CASSVGGSRVIDTQYF
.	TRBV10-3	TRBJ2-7	CAISKSSYEQYF
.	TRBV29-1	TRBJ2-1	CSVQLGGSLTGQFF
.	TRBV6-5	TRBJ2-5	CASSWGRQETQYF
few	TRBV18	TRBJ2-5	CASSRYQETQYF
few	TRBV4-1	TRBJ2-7	CASSQERLASYEQYF